The present T cell receptor (beta chain) was sequenced within a study of neurological immune-mediated disorders. Healthy controls were blood bank volunteers in Maryland, USA. The cDNA was generated through 5'RACE incorporating 10-nucleotide random UMIs. TCRdb fed the 5' RACE reads into MiXCR, producing one record per CDR3 protein. The data contain more than 45,000 distinct CDR3 sequences, about an eighth of them singletons. General study findings and limits: It was HTLV-1-associated myelopathy that showed the most TCR clonal expansion, while multiple sclerosis showed the least, falling below healthy controls.

Per the germline V gene, CDR1 is MNHEY and CDR2 is SVGAGI. V shed 5 bases and J 5 bases; nucleotides not matched to a gene: 3. The CDR3 extends over 13 amino acids. In its sample, this clonotype was seen many times. The antigen is unknown. The receptor comes from a man in his 60s in good health. The sample consisted of PBMCs. The genes are TRBV6-5 and TRBJ1-5; 7 nucleotides agree with TRBD1. CDR3 in amino acids: CASSPDRDQPQHF. In nucleotides, the CDR3 is TGTGCCAGCAGTCCCGACAGGGATCAGCCCCAGCATTTT.